This T cell receptor (beta chain) was documented in a study of shared clonotypes between healthy human individuals. CDR1 and CDR2 from the germline V gene are LNHDA and SQIVND (reference sequence). V was clipped by 1 base and J by 8 bases, with 5 bases between them. The CDR3 runs to 12 residues. Profiling relied on immunoSEQ multiplex PCR, and the TCRdb table lists in-frame clones only, not all of them. Of about 1.5 million clones detected, 95% to 97% appear once; the ten largest clones hold roughly 1.2%. This clone was found once. The sample has other DNA sequences that encode this CDR3 too. The origin of this receptor is a man aged 25 to 40 in good health. The chain recombines TRBV19 with TRBJ2-2; unclear D gene. Sequences were obtained from naive CD4+ T cells sorted from blood. Sample subset: CD45RA+ positively selected. CDR3 sequence reads: CASSIVAGELFF. DNA for the CDR3: TGTGCCAGTAGTATAGTAGCTGGGGAGCTGTTTTTT. The full variable domain, in which reference TRBV19 and TRBJ2-2 provide the parts outside the CDR3, is DGGITQSPKYLFRKEGQNVTLSCEQNLNHDAMYWYRQDPGQGLRLIYYSQIVNDFQKGDIAEGYSVSREKKESFPLTVTSAQKNPTAFYLCASSIVAGELFFGEGSRLTVL.